These T cell receptor beta chains were read from a single sample in a study of cytomegalovirus exposure and HLA in healthy donors. Clones were read by immunoSEQ multiplex PCR, and TCRdb kept only the in-frame ones, dropping some. This sample has about 130,000 clones, with roughly 75% found just once. Sequencing was performed on PBMCs. These receptors all stem from a man aged 25-45 years in good health. CDR3s include the opening cysteine and the closing phenylalanine or tryptophan. D genes are given only for firm matches. A row's size may be missing; if present it is once, few, many or a size class.

D	size	V	J	length	CDR3	DNA
TRBD1	.	TRBV5-1	TRBJ2-3	14	CASSADRSTDTQYF	TGCGCCAGCAGCGCGGACAGGAGCACAGATACGCAGTATTTT
TRBD1	.	TRBV7-9	TRBJ1-1	16	CASSLDRGRWNTEAFF	TGTGCCAGCAGCCTCGACAGGGGGAGATGGAACACTGAAGCTTTCTTT
.	.	TRBV7-9	TRBJ1-1	14	CASSLSERGTEAFF	TGTGCCAGCAGCTTATCGGAGAGGGGGACTGAAGCTTTCTTT
TRBD1	.	TRBV14	TRBJ2-3	16	CASSRGTGVNTDTQYF	TGTGCCAGCAGCCGGGGCACAGGGGTCAACACAGATACGCAGTATTTT
.	.	TRBV4-1	TRBJ2-2	16	CASSPYSTGNTGELFF	TGCGCCAGCAGCCCGTACTCGACGGGGAACACCGGGGAGCTGTTTTTT
TRBD2	.	TRBV29-1	TRBJ2-3	16	CSVEGLAGGPADTQYF	TGCAGCGTTGAAGGGCTAGCGGGAGGGCCGGCAGATACGCAGTATTTT
.	.	TRBV7-2	TRBJ2-7	15	CASSLEPGDAYEQYF	TGTGCCAGCAGCTTAGAGCCGGGAGATGCATACGAGCAGTACTTC
TRBD1	.	TRBV6-5	TRBJ1-2	16	CASSYGPGQGVPGYTF	TGTGCCAGCAGTTACGGCCCGGGACAGGGGGTCCCTGGCTACACCTTC
TRBD2	.	TRBV18	TRBJ2-7	14	CASSPQREGSEQYF	TGTGCCAGCTCACCGCAGCGGGAGGGCTCCGAGCAGTACTTC
.	.	TRBV6-5	TRBJ2-7	16	CASSWRGGSVDYEQYF	TGTGCCAGCAGTTGGAGGGGGGGGAGTGTAGACTACGAGCAGTACTTC
.	.	TRBV28	TRBJ1-6	15	CASRQPGQRNSPLHF	TGTGCCAGCAGGCAACCGGGACAACGAAATTCACCCCTCCACTTT
.	once	TRBV7-2	TRBJ2-7	14	CASSSRGRSYEQYF	TGTGCCAGCAGCTCCCGGGGTAGGTCCTACGAGCAGTACTTC
.	.	TRBV18	TRBJ1-2	13	CASSPPDSYGYTF	TGTGCCAGCTCACCACCGGACAGCTATGGCTACACCTTC
.	.	TRBV5-1	TRBJ2-5	13	CASSFGVVETQYF	TGCGCCAGCAGCTTCGGGGTAGTAGAGACCCAGTACTTC
.	few	TRBV6-1	TRBJ2-7	12	CASSRVTYEQYF	TGTGCCAGCAGCAGGGTCACCTACGAGCAGTACTTC
.	.	TRBV2	TRBJ2-1	16	CASSERRALSYNEQFF	TGTGCCAGCAGTGAGAGGAGGGCCTTGTCCTACAATGAGCAGTTCTTC
TRBD1	.	TRBV4-3	TRBJ2-1	14	CASSRGQGRYEQFF	TGCGCCAGCAGCCGGGGACAGGGTCGATATGAGCAGTTCTTC
TRBD1	.	TRBV19	TRBJ1-1	15	CASSIGTGANTEAFF	TGTGCCAGTAGTATAGGGACAGGGGCGAACACTGAAGCTTTCTTT
.	.	TRBV7-3	TRBJ2-5	17	CASSLEPPGLTQETQYF	TGTGCCAGCAGCTTAGAACCCCCGGGACTTACACAAGAGACCCAGTACTTC
.	.	TRBV5-6	TRBJ2-5	11	CASSFEETQYF	TGTGCCAGCAGCTTTGAGGAGACCCAGTACTTC
TRBD1	.	TRBV10-3	TRBJ2-7	14	CAINPGQDPYEQYF	TGTGCCATCAATCCGGGACAGGACCCCTACGAGCAGTACTTC
TRBD1	few	TRBV4-3	TRBJ1-3	15	CASSQVTGAGNIIYF	TGCGCCAGCAGCCAAGTGACAGGGGCGGGAAACATCATATATTTT
TRBD1	.	TRBV4-1	TRBJ2-3	16	CASSQVTGGGTDTQYF	TGCGCCAGCAGCCAAGTAACAGGGGGAGGCACAGATACGCAGTATTTT
TRBD2	.	TRBV6-6	TRBJ2-2	16	CASSYSGSGRTGELFF	TGTGCCAGCAGTTACTCTGGGAGCGGGAGGACCGGGGAGCTGTTTTTT
TRBD1	.	TRBV6-6	TRBJ1-1	16	CASSYRAGQGAAEAFF	TGTGCCAGCAGTTACCGGGCCGGACAGGGGGCGGCTGAAGCTTTCTTT
TRBD1	.	TRBV7-2	TRBJ2-7	15	CASSSGGTGVTEQYF	TGTGCCAGCAGCTCGGGGGGGACAGGGGTGACCGAGCAGTACTTC
.	few	TRBV28	TRBJ2-5	14	CASSLFSLRETQYF	TGTGCCAGCAGTTTATTCTCCTTACGGGAGACCCAGTACTTC
.	.	TRBV4-1	TRBJ1-4	17	CASSQDVRGATNEKLFF	TGCGCCAGCAGCCAAGATGTGCGGGGTGCAACTAATGAAAAACTGTTTTTT
.	once	TRBV6-4	TRBJ2-3	19	CASSDSPGSVLGRADTQYF	TGTGCCAGCAGTGACTCGCCGGGGAGCGTCCTCGGAAGGGCAGATACGCAGTATTTT
TRBD2	.	TRBV11-3	TRBJ2-1	15	CASSLLTSRPNEQFF	TGTGCCAGCAGCTTACTGACTAGCCGACCAAATGAGCAGTTCTTC
.	few	TRBV5-1	TRBJ2-7	15	CASSTSRWLFDEQYF	TGCGCCAGCAGCACATCTAGGTGGCTTTTCGATGAGCAGTACTTC
TRBD1	.	TRBV19	TRBJ2-2	14	CASSRQGNTGELFF	TGTGCCAGTAGTAGACAGGGGAACACCGGGGAGCTGTTTTTT
.	.	TRBV27	TRBJ2-1	15	CASTLGSSSYNEQFF	TGTGCCAGCACCCTAGGATCTAGCTCCTACAATGAGCAGTTCTTC
TRBD2	few	TRBV6-1	TRBJ2-2	12	CASISGGRELFF	TGTGCCAGCATAAGCGGGGGCAGGGAGCTGTTTTTT
TRBD2	.	TRBV7-6	TRBJ2-6	18	CASSLVTSGIGGANVLTF	TGTGCCAGCAGCTTAGTTACTAGCGGGATCGGAGGGGCCAACGTCCTGACTTTC
TRBD1	once	TRBV27	TRBJ1-2	14	CASSPGQGNYGYTF	TGTGCCAGCAGTCCGGGACAGGGAAACTATGGCTACACCTTC
TRBD2	few	TRBV6-4	TRBJ2-1	14	CASRTAGVGNEQFF	TGTGCCAGCCGAACAGCGGGAGTTGGGAATGAGCAGTTCTTC
.	.	TRBV19	TRBJ1-5	16	CASRIIGGASNQPQHF	TGTGCCAGTAGAATCATAGGCGGAGCAAGCAATCAGCCCCAGCATTTT
.	.	TRBV7-2	TRBJ2-3	12	CASSQPPSTQYF	TGTGCCAGCAGCCAACCACCCAGTACGCAGTATTTT
.	.	TRBV18	TRBJ2-3	14	CASSPPTSTDTQYF	TGTGCCAGCTCACCTCCGACTAGCACAGATACGCAGTATTTT
TRBD1	.	TRBV10-3	TRBJ2-7	14	CAISPGQGAYEQYF	TGTGCCATCAGCCCGGGACAGGGTGCCTACGAGCAGTACTTC
.	.	TRBV11-2	TRBJ2-3	14	CASSLMSGPDTQYF	TGTGCCAGCAGCTTAATGAGCGGTCCAGATACGCAGTATTTT
TRBD1	few	TRBV4-1	TRBJ1-1	21	CASSQKLRGQGRTADANEAFF	TGCGCCAGCAGCCAGAAGCTGCGGGGACAGGGGAGGACTGCCGATGCGAATGAAGCTTTCTTT
TRBD2	few	TRBV5-5	TRBJ2-7	16	CASSLEPSGSSYEQYF	TGTGCCAGCAGCTTGGAGCCTAGCGGATCCTCCTACGAGCAGTACTTC
TRBD2	.	TRBV11-2	TRBJ2-3	17	CASSLLYSILAGPAWGF	TGTGCCAGCAGCTTACTTTATTCCATACTAGCGGGGCCGGCTTGGGGTTTT
TRBD2	.	TRBV11-2	TRBJ2-5	14	CASSPRTRQETQYF	TGTGCCAGCAGCCCGCGGACTAGGCAAGAGACCCAGTACTTC
TRBD1	.	TRBV18	TRBJ2-5	14	CASSPGQGQETQYF	TGTGCCAGCTCACCGGGACAGGGGCAAGAGACCCAGTACTTC